This T cell receptor (beta chain) was recovered during a study of T cells in Graves' hyperthyroidism and ophthalmopathy. Study-wide results and caveats: In validation, the model predicted ophthalmopathy. These predictions came a median roughly 6 months before onset. Blood also held most thyroid clonotypes expanded beyond 0.001.

This CDR3 is built from 16 residues. With 8 bases removed from V and 5 bases from J, the gap between germline ends came to 23 bases. Germline V CDR1 and CDR2: ENHRY, SYGVKD. RNA transcripts provided the source from which TCR beta CDR3 regions were amplified. TCR CDR3 underwent first-round RT-PCR with the HTBI primer set. TCRdb reprocessed the multiplex PCR reads via MiXCR and lists one record per CDR3 protein. The table lists some 250,000 distinct CDR3 sequences, about 15% of them singletons. At least ten counts were recorded for this clonotype. The antigen is unknown. The TCR originated in a woman between 35 and 50 years old with Graves' hyperthyroidism that later progressed to Graves' ophthalmopathy. The rearrangement joins TRBV10-3 to TRBJ2-3, with D tentatively TRBD2 (6 bases). Sequencing used blood. For the CDR3, the DNA is TGTGCCATCTCCCGGGGCGGGATGCTGGTTTTAGATACGCAGTATTTT. It encodes CAISRGGMLVLDTQYF.